A single sample gave rise to the 21 T cell receptor beta chains below, sequenced in a study of shared clonotypes between healthy human individuals (dated by TCRdb to 2020 to 2022). CD8 naive samples were CD45RO-negative cells positively selected for CCR7, giving a CD45RA+CCR7+ population that excluded TemRA cells. Libraries came from the immunoSEQ multiplex PCR assay. TCRdb took this table from immuneACCESS and kept in-frame rearrangements with V and J called. Such tables lack part of the clones; where checked against another copy, unresolved V genes explain under half of the gap, and the rest is unexplained. This sample lists millions of clones; approximately 95% were detected once. Around 1.1% of the sample belongs to the ten largest clones. The sequenced material came from naive CD8+ T cells sorted from blood. Explained via the paper, the cell subset or site label denotes: CD45RA+CCR7+. The receptor set was obtained from a man younger than 35 in good health.

Worth noting for this clone: At the DNA level, this CDR3 is encoded by other sequences in the same sample as well. The V gene is TRBV9, the J gene TRBJ2-5, with D unclear. The V gene's germline CDR1 is SGDLS and CDR2 YYNGEE. Trimming cost V 0 bases and J 3 bases, with 6 bases left between them. The CDR3 is made up of 13 amino acids. CDR3 in amino acids: CASSVAWEETQYF. The CDR3 coding sequence is TGTGCCAGCAGCGTAGCTTGGGAAGAGACCCAGTACTTC.

This clone appeared once. V usage is TRBV27 and J usage is TRBJ1-5; D is undetermined. Germline assignment: CDR1 MNHEY and CDR2 SMNVEV (reference sequence). CDR3 size: 17 residues. Trimming left V 0 bases short and J 0 bases short, with 12 bases between. CDR3 residues: CASSLSASAYSNQPQHF. The CDR3 DNA reads as TGTGCCAGCAGTTTATCGGCGTCAGCGTATAGCAATCAGCCCCAGCATTTT.

This chain uses TRBV13 with TRBJ1-1, with 7 positions matching TRBD1. The CDR3 totals 12 residues. J lost 8 bases, V lost 3 bases, and 3 bases had no gene match. Germline-derived CDR1 and CDR2 are PRHDT and FYEKMQ (reference sequence). CDR3 in DNA: TGTGCCAGCAGCTTTGGGACAGCCGAAGCTTTCTTT. It translates to CASSFGTAEAFF.

The genes are TRBV6-5 and TRBJ1-5; D call uncertain. This CDR3 is built from 14 residues. Germline V gives CDR1 MNHEY, CDR2 SVGAGI. V dropped 0 bases and J dropped 6 bases, with 9 bases sitting between them. As DNA, the CDR3 is TGTGCCAGCAGTTACTCGAATATGGGTCAGCCCCAGCATTTT. Translating it yields CASSYSNMGQPQHF.

The chain combines TRBV7-9 with TRBJ1-1; 7 nucleotides match TRBD1. This CDR3 has 17 amino acids. The ends lost 5 bases at V and 2 bases at J; junction bases unmatched: 14. Germline V CDR1 and CDR2: SEHNR, FQNEAQ (reference sequence). CDR3 bases: TGTGCCAGCAGCCCGAGACAGGGCGAGGGGCCCAACACTGAAGCTTTCTTT. It is translated as CASSPRQGEGPNTEAFF.

Note on this clone: The sample holds other DNA sequences that translate to the same CDR3. This chain joins TRBV9 and TRBJ2-5; perhaps TRBD1 as D (6 bases). The length of the CDR3 is 15 residues. Deletions cut 0 bases from V and 4 bases from J, with 13 bases between. CDR1 and CDR2 from the germline V gene are SGDLS and YYNGEE. CDR3 sequence (DNA): TGTGCCAGCAGCGTAGTTGGGACATCCGGAGAGACCCAGTACTTC. Its translation is CASSVVGTSGETQYF.

This clone was seen only a few times. This rearrangement joins TRBV9 to TRBJ1-2, with D possibly TRBD1 on 5 matching bases. CDR1 is SGDLS, CDR2 YYNGEE, per germline. V was trimmed by 4 bases and J by 0 bases, leaving 13 bases between them. The CDR3 covers 15 residues. CDR3: CASSSGTGTNYGYTF. Here the CDR3 DNA reads TGTGCCAGCAGCTCTGGGACGGGAACTAACTATGGCTACACCTTC.

The V call is TRBV10-3, the J call TRBJ2-7; 7 nucleotides agree with TRBD1. CDR1 is ENHRY and CDR2 is SYGVKD in the germline V gene. This CDR3 is 13 amino acids long. With V trimmed by 3 bases and J by 4 bases, 3 bases remained unmatched. Here the CDR3 DNA reads TGTGCCATCAGTGACAGGGGGAGTTACGAGCAGTACTTC. Protein: CAISDRGSYEQYF.

V is TRBV2 and J is TRBJ2-1; no clear D gene. Germline V gives CDR1 SNHLY, CDR2 FYNNEI. V shed 3 bases and J shed 4 bases, with 10 bases lying between them. The CDR3 loop spans 14 amino acids. The DNA for the CDR3 is TGTGCCAGCAGTGACGGAAGGGTGTACAATGAGCAGTTCTTC. Residues: CASSDGRVYNEQFF.

A note on this clone: This same CDR3 is encoded by further DNA sequences in the sample. The chain recombines TRBV7-9 with TRBJ2-3, with D maybe TRBD1 (6 bases). Germline lookup yields CDR1 SEHNR and CDR2 FQNEAQ (reference sequence). CDR3 length equals 14 residues. Trimming shortened V by 1 base and J by 2 bases, and 7 bases separated the two germline ends. CDR3 residues: CASSLGTDTDTQYF. The DNA for the CDR3 is TGTGCCAGCAGCTTAGGGACAGACACAGATACGCAGTATTTT.

Remarks on this clone: Other nucleotide sequences in the sample specify the same CDR3. V and J are TRBV5-4 and TRBJ2-7, with a weak D call TRBD1 (5 bases). Between the trimmed V and J ends, which lost 2 bases and 0 bases, there was a span of 12 bases. This CDR3 has 15 residues. Germline CDR1 is SGHNT and CDR2 is YYREEE (reference sequence). The DNA for the CDR3 is TGTGCCAGCAGCTTAGGGCAGGGAAGCTCCTACGAGCAGTACTTC. It encodes CASSLGQGSSYEQYF. Using reference TRBV5-4 and TRBJ2-7 for the parts outside the CDR3, the full variable domain is ETGVTQSPTHLIKTRGQQVTLRCSSQSGHNTVSWYQQALGQGPQFIFQYYREEENGRGNFPPRFSGLQFPNYSSELNVNALELDDSALYLCASSLGQGSSYEQYFGPGTRLTVT.

This sequence joins TRBV29-1 and TRBJ1-1; a weak D match, TRBD1 (6 bases). Looked up from germline, CDR1 is SQVTM and CDR2 is ANQGSEA. Trimming removed 3 bases from V and 11 bases from J, with 10 bases in between. CDR3 length: 10 amino acids. CDR3 DNA sequence: TGCAGCGTTGATGGGGGCGACGCTTTCTTT. The encoded protein is CSVDGGDAFF.

The rearrangement links TRBV28 to TRBJ2-2; the match to TRBD1 covers 9 bases. Germline V CDR1 and CDR2: MDHEN, SYDVKM. CDR3 length: 14 residues. J was trimmed by 7 bases and V by 5 bases; bases with no gene match: 5. The CDR3 DNA reads TGTGCCAGCAGTACAGGGGGCGCTGGCGGGGAGCTGTTTTTT. This gives the protein CASSTGGAGGELFF.

V and J are TRBV6-5 and TRBJ2-7; TRBD1 might be the D (5 bases). V gave up 0 bases and J gave up 2 bases, with 14 bases separating them. The CDR3 extends over 16 amino acids. Germline values: CDR1 MNHEY, CDR2 SVGAGI. In DNA, the CDR3 is TGTGCCAGCAGTTACTCGACCGCAGGACAAACCTACGAGCAGTACTTC. Translation gives CASSYSTAGQTYEQYF.

The chain couples TRBV6-1 to TRBJ1-2, with D perhaps matching TRBD1 (6 bases). Germline CDR1 is MNHNS and CDR2 is SASEGT. V was cut by 8 bases and J by 7 bases, with 11 bases left in between. The CDR3 covers 11 residues. The CDR3 here is CASGQSLGYTF. The CDR3 bases are TGTGCCAGCGGACAGTCCCTTGGCTACACCTTC.

The CDR3 sequence: CASSLVGTAFGNTIYF. Written as DNA, the CDR3 is TGCGCCAGCAGCTTGGTCGGGACAGCATTTGGAAACACCATATATTTT. The rearrangement links TRBV5-1 to TRBJ1-3, with TRBD1 identical over 7 bases. The CDR3 is 16 residues long. Germline V lookup: CDR1 SGHRS, CDR2 YFSETQ. The V gene end was trimmed by 0 bases and the J gene end by 3 bases; junction bases not matched to a gene: 6.

This clone was observed a handful of times. The sample holds other DNA sequences that translate to the same CDR3. The chain couples TRBV29-1 to TRBJ2-2; unclear D gene. CDR3 size: 13 residues. V was shortened by 4 bases and J by 0 bases, with 6 bases between the two germline ends. Germline CDR1 and CDR2: SQVTM and ANQGSEA. CDR3 in amino acids: CSVAAANTGELFF. The DNA of the CDR3 is TGCAGCGTTGCGGCTGCGAACACCGGGGAGCTGTTTTTT.

Concerning this clone itself: One junction end disagrees with the germline gene, perhaps due to a read error. In the same sample, other DNA sequences code for this CDR3. The rearrangement links TRBV2 to TRBJ1-1, with 7 bases lining up with TRBD1. Per germline, CDR1 SNHLY and CDR2 FYNNEI. The CDR3 is 17 residues long. Here the CDR3 reads CASRKKGQSLMNTEAFF. In nucleotides, the CDR3 is TGTGCCAGCAGGAAAAAGGGACAGAGTTTGATGAACACTGAAGCCTTCTTT.

This chain connects TRBV9 to TRBJ2-2; 9 bases match TRBD1. Germline CDR1 reads SGDLS; CDR2 reads YYNGEE. This CDR3 has 18 residues. Trimming removed 3 bases from V and 6 bases from J; junction bases left unmatched: 15. CDR3 coding DNA: TGTGCCAGCAGCGAGCGGAGGGGACAGGGCATGATACCCGGGGAGCTGTTTTTT. Translation: CASSERRGQGMIPGELFF.

This rearrangement joins TRBV9 to TRBJ2-3; the D gene is possibly TRBD1 (5 bases). Germline CDR1 and CDR2: SGDLS and YYNGEE. With 0 bases removed from V and 2 bases from J, the gap between germline ends came to 19 bases. CDR3 length: 18 residues. CDR3 protein: CASSVVAGRSEDTDTQYF. The CDR3 DNA reads as TGTGCCAGCAGCGTAGTTGCAGGGCGCTCAGAAGACACAGATACGCAGTATTTT.

The genes are TRBV5-1 and TRBJ2-3; maybe TRBD1 (6 bases). The CDR3 totals 16 residues. V lost 4 bases and J 0 bases, leaving 15 bases between the germline ends. Germline V lookup: CDR1 SGHRS, CDR2 YFSETQ. CDR3 nucleotides: TGCGCCAGCAGCCGGGGCAGGGGACAAAGCACAGATACGCAGTATTTT. Amino acids: CASSRGRGQSTDTQYF.